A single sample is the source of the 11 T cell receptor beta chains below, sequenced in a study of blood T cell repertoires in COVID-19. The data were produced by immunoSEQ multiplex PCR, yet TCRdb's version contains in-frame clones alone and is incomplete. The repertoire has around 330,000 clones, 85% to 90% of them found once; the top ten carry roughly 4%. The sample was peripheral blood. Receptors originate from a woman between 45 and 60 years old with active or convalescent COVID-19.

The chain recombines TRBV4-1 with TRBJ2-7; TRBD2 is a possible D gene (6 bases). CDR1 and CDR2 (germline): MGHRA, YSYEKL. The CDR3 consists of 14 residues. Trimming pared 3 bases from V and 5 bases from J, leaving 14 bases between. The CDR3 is CASSQQAGFHEQYF. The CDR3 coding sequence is TGCGCCAGCAGCCAGCAGGCGGGGTTCCACGAGCAGTACTTC.

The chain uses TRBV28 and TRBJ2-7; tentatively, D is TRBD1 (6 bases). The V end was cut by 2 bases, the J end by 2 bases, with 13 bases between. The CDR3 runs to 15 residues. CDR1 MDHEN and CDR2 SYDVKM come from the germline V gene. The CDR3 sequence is CASSLITGRAYEQYF. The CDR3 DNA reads TGTGCCAGCAGTTTAATAACAGGGCGGGCCTACGAGCAGTACTTC.

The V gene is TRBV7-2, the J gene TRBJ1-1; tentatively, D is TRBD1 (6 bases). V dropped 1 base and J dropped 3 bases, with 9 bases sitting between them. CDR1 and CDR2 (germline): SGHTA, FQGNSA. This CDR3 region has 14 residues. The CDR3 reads CASSLEGGDTEAFF. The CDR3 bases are TGTGCCAGCAGCTTAGAGGGGGGGGACACTGAAGCTTTCTTT.

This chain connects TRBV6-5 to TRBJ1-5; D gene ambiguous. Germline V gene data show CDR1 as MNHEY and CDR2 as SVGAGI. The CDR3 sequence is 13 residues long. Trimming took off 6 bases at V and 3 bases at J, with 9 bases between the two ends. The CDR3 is CASSRQLNQPQHF. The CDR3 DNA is TGTGCCAGCAGCCGACAACTCAATCAGCCCCAGCATTTT.

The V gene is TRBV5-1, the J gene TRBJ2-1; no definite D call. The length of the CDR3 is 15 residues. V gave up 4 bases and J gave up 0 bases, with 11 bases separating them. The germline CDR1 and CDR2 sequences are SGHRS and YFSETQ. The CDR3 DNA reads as TGCGCCAGCAGCGCCGTCCGGAGCTCCTACAATGAGCAGTTCTTC. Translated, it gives CASSAVRSSYNEQFF. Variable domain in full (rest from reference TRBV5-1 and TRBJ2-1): KAGVTQTPRYLIKTRGQQVTLSCSPISGHRSVSWYQQTPGQGLQFLFEYFSETQRNKGNFPGRFSGRQFSNSRSEMNVSTLELGDSALYLCASSAVRSSYNEQFFGPGTRLTVL.

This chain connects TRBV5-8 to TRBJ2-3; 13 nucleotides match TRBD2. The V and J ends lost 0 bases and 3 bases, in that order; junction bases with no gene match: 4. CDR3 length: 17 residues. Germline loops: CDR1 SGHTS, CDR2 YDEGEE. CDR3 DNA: TGTGCCAGCAGCTTGGCCGGGGGACTAGCGGGAACAGATACGCAGTATTTT. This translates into CASSLAGGLAGTDTQYF.

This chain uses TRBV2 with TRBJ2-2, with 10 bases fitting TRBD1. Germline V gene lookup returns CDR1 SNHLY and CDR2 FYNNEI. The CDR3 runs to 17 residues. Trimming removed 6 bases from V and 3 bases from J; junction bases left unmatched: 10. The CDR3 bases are TGTGCCAGCAGCCAGTGGACAGGGGGTTGGGACACCGGGGAGCTGTTTTTT. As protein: CASSQWTGGWDTGELFF. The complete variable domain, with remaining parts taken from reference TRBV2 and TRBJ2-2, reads EPEVTQTPSHQVTQMGQEVILRCVPISNHLYFYWYRQILGQKVEFLVSFYNNEISEKSEIFDDQFSVERPDGSNFTLKIRSTKLEDSAMYFCASSQWTGGWDTGELFFGEGSRLTVL.

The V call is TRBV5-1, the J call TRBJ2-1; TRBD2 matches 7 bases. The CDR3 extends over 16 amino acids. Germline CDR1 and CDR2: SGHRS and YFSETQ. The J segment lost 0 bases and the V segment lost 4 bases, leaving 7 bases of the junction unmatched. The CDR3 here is CASSRSSGRSYNEQFF. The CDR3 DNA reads TGCGCCAGCAGCCGTTCTAGCGGACGCTCCTACAATGAGCAGTTCTTC.

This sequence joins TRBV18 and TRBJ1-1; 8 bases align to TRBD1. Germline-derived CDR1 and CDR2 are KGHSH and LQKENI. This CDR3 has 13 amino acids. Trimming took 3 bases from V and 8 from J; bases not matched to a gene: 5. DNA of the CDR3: TGTGCCAGCTCACCTCCGGGACAGGTGGAAGCTTTCTTT. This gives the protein CASSPPGQVEAFF.

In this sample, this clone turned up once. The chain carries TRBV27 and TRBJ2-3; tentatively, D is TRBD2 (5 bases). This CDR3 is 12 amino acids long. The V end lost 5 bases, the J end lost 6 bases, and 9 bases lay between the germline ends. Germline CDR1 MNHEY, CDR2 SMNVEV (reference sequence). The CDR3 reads CASSTTGDTQYF. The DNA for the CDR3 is TGTGCCAGCAGTACCACGGGGGATACGCAGTATTTT.

CDR3 DNA sequence: TGTGCCAGCAGTACAGGGAAGAAAACCGGGGAGCTGTTTTTT. Translated, it gives CASSTGKKTGELFF. The rearrangement joins TRBV9 to TRBJ2-2; D may be TRBD1 (6 bases). This CDR3 comprises 14 residues. CDR1 and CDR2 (germline): SGDLS, YYNGEE. Trimming removed 5 bases from V and 5 bases from J, with 13 bases in between.